This T cell receptor (beta chain) was documented in a study of CD8+ T cells in alopecia areata. Overall study context: Oral tofacitinib, 5 to 10 mg twice daily, was given in an open-label trial. Patients remained on tofacitinib for 6 to 18 months and then went 6 months without it.

A remark on this clone: Its antigen is still unknown.

Treatment reported: oral pan-JAK inhibitor, 5-10 mg twice daily. The authors sorted CD4+ and CD8+ T cells from PBMCs. Investigators isolated RNA and reverse transcribed it into cDNA to act as the sequencing template. Sequenced by immunoSEQ multiplex PCR; TCRdb stores in-frame clones only, minus some. The repertoire holds around 100,000 clones, with just over 85% as singletons. The CDR3 length is 15 residues. Germline trimming cut 4 bases from V and 6 bases from J; bases unmatched to any gene: 6. Germline V gene data show CDR1 as SEHNR and CDR2 as FQNEAQ (reference sequence). General study points: Sequencing of scalp samples also captures resident alphabeta T cells of normal skin.

V gene TRBV7-9 combines with J gene TRBJ2-3; 11 bases align to TRBD1. The sequence derives from a human donor with alopecia areata. This specimen consisted of CD8+ T cells sorted from blood, obtained around week 30, from a patient treated with tofacitinib. The CDR3, as DNA: TGTGCCAGCAGCTCTATCCGGGACAGGGGGGATACGCAGTATTTT. This sequence encodes CASSSIRDRGDTQYF.